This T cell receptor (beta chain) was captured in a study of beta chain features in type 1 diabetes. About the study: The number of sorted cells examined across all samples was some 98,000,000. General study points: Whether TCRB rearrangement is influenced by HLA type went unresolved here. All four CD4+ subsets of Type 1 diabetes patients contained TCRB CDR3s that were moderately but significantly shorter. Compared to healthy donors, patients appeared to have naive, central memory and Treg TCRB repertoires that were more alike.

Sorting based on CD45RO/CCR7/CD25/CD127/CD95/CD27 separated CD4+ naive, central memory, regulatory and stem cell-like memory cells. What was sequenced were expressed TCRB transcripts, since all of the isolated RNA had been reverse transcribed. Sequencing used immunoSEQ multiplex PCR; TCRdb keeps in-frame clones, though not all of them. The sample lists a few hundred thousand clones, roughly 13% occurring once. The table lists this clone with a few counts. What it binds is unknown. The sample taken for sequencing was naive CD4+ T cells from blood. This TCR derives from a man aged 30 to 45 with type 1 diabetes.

The CDR3 coding sequence is TGTGCCTGGACTCAGACAGGTCTAGGCTACACCTTC. It codes for CAWTQTGLGYTF. J is TRBJ1-2 and V is TRBV30, with D possibly TRBD1 on 6 matching bases. V lost 4 bases and J 8 bases, leaving 14 bases between the germline ends. This CDR3 is 12 amino acids long. The germline V gene has CDR1 GTSNPN and CDR2 SVGIG (reference sequence).